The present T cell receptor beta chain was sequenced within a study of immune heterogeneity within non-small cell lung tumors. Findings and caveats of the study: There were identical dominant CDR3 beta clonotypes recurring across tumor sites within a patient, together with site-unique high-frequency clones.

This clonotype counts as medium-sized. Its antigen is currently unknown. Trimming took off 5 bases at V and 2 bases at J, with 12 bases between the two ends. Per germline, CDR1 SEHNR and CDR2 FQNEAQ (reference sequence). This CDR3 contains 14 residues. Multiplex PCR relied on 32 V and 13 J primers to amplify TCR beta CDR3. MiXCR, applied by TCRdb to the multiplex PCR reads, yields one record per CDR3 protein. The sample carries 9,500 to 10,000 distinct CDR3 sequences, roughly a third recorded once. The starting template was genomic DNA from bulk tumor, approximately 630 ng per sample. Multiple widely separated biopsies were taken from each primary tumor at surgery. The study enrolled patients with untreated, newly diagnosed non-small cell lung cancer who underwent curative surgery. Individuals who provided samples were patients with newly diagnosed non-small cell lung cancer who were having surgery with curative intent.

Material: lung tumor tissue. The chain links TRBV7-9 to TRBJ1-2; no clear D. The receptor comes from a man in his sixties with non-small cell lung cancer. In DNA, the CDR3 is TGTGCCAGCAGCCACAACCTTAAAAACTATGGCTACACCTTC. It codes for CASSHNLKNYGYTF.